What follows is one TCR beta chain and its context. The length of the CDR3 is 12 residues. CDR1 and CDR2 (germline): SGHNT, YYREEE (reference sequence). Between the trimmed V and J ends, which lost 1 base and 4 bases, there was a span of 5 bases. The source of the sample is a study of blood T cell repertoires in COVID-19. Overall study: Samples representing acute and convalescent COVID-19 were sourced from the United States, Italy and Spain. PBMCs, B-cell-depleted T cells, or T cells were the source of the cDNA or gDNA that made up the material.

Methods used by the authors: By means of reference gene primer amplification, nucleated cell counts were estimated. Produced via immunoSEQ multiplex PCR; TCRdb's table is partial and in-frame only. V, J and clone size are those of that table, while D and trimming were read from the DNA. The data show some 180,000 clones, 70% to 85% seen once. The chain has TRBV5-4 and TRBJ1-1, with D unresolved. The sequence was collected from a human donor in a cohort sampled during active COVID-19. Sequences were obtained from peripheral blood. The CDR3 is CASSLSGTEAFF. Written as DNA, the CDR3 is TGTGCCAGCAGCTTGAGCGGCACTGAAGCTTTCTTT.